Following are 18 T cell receptor beta chains from one sample sequenced in a study of CD8 T cells in ankylosing spondylitis. TCRdb itself ran the 5' RACE reads through MiXCR, one entry per CDR3 protein. This sample has approximately 210,000 distinct CDR3 sequences, with around 13% found just once. The sequencing input was blood, either unsorted or a sorted T cell fraction (not recorded which). Source of these receptors: a male donor with ankylosing spondylitis or in good health (not recorded which).

This clonotype was recorded many times. The rearrangement links TRBV27 to TRBJ1-4; 7 positions agree with TRBD1. This CDR3 spans 13 amino acids. The junction had 7 bases not matched to a gene; V was cut back by 7 bases and J by 8 bases. Germline V gene sequence: CDR1 MNHEY, CDR2 SMNVEV (reference sequence). CDR3 sequence reads: CASKGQSREKLFF. The CDR3 DNA is TGTGCCAGCAAGGGACAGTCTCGCGAAAAACTGTTTTTT.

The chain couples TRBV30 to TRBJ1-1; the match to TRBD1 covers 7 bases. The germline CDR1 and CDR2 sequences are GTSNPN and SVGIG (reference sequence). J was trimmed by 3 bases and V by 2 bases; bases with no gene match: 3. This CDR3 is 13 amino acids long. Here the CDR3 DNA reads TGTGCCTGGAGTCTGACAGGGTACACTGAAGCTTTCTTT. Its translation is CAWSLTGYTEAFF.

Points on this clonotype: Mismatch with germline at one junction end may stem from a read error. The chain recombines TRBV20-1 with TRBJ2-5; possibly TRBD2 for D (7 bases). Germline loops: CDR1 DFQATT, CDR2 SNEGSKA (reference sequence). This CDR3 has 13 residues. The CDR3 region has the DNA TGCAGTGCTGGAGAGGGGGGGCCAGAGACCCAGTACTTC. Residues: CSAGEGGPETQYF.

This clonotype was detected a few times. The chain employs TRBV7-9 and TRBJ2-7, with 7 bases lining up with TRBD1. The CDR3 is made up of 14 amino acids. Germline values: CDR1 SEHNR, CDR2 FQNEAQ (reference sequence). Trimming at V came to 4 bases and at J to 1 base, leaving 4 bases not matched to a gene. This chain's CDR3 is CASSSRQGSYEQYF. The CDR3 DNA reads as TGTGCCAGCAGCTCCCGACAGGGATCCTACGAGCAGTACTTC.

This clonotype was picked up a small number of times. The chain recombines TRBV20-1 with TRBJ1-5, with D perhaps matching TRBD1 (6 bases). The length of the CDR3 is 13 residues. The germline gives CDR1 DFQATT, CDR2 SNEGSKA (reference sequence). The V gene lost 4 bases and the J gene lost 8 bases, with 15 bases spanning the gap. In nucleotides, the CDR3 is TGCAGTGCTACCTCAGGGGAAATTAAGCCCCAGCATTTT. Amino acids: CSATSGEIKPQHF.

The rearrangement links TRBV6-1 to TRBJ1-1; the D is unclear. This CDR3 comprises 10 residues. Deletions cut 6 bases from V and 6 bases from J, with 5 bases between. The germline CDR1 and CDR2 sequences are MNHNS and SASEGT. The chain's CDR3 is CASRTAEAFF. The CDR3 DNA is TGTGCCAGCAGAACGGCTGAAGCTTTCTTT.

The J gene is TRBJ2-7, the V gene TRBV5-5; D unclear. This CDR3 is built from 12 residues. Looked up from germline, CDR1 is SGHKS and CDR2 is YYEKEE (reference sequence). V was trimmed by 5 bases and J by 6 bases, leaving 12 bases between them. The CDR3 loop reads CASRNGLTEQYF. For the CDR3, the DNA is TGTGCCAGCAGAAACGGGTTAACCGAGCAGTACTTC.

The rearrangement joins TRBV7-4 to TRBJ2-7; the D call may be TRBD1 or TRBD2 (5 bases each). V was trimmed by 4 bases and J by 6 bases, leaving 22 bases between them. Germline V CDR1 and CDR2: SGHVT, SQSDAQ. The CDR3 contains 16 residues. CDR3 in amino acids: CASSSGARPKVCEQYF. CDR3 in DNA: TGTGCCAGCAGCTCCGGGGCACGACCTAAGGTCTGCGAGCAGTACTTC.

In its sample, this clonotype was seen a few times. V is TRBV12-3 or TRBV12-4 and J is TRBJ1-1; possibly TRBD1 for D (5 bases). Deletions cut 11 bases from V and 1 base from J, with 14 bases between. The CDR3 contains 13 residues. This CDR3 is CAGSLGPNTEAFF. CDR3 sequence (DNA): TGTGCCGGATCTCTGGGGCCGAACACTGAAGCTTTCTTT.

This clonotype was found many times. This chain connects TRBV12-3 or TRBV12-4 to TRBJ2-3; TRBD2 agrees at 9 bases. The CDR3 is 14 amino acids. V was pared by 6 bases and J by 3 bases, with 4 bases of the junction left unmatched. CDR3 residues: CASSFSGSTDTQYF. CDR3 DNA: TGTGCCAGCAGCTTTAGCGGGAGTACAGATACGCAGTATTTT.

CDR3 amino acids: CASSFSGTLNTEAFF. The CDR3 DNA is TGTGCCAGCAGCTTTAGTGGGACATTGAACACTGAAGCTTTCTTT. The chain is built from TRBV5-6 and TRBJ1-1; TRBD1 might be the D (6 bases). Germline V lookup: CDR1 SGHDT, CDR2 YYEEEE. The germline V and J ends were trimmed by 2 bases and 0 bases, with 11 bases remaining between them. This CDR3 spans 15 amino acids.

The V call is TRBV4-1, the J call TRBJ2-7, with D possibly TRBD2 on 6 matching bases. V gave up 0 bases and J gave up 3 bases, with 12 bases separating them. Germline CDR1 MGHRA, CDR2 YSYEKL. There are 15 residues in the CDR3. CDR3 residues: CASSQEERGSYEQYF. Written as DNA, the CDR3 is TGCGCCAGCAGCCAAGAGGAACGGGGGAGCTACGAGCAGTACTTC.

This chain links TRBV7-9 with TRBJ1-2, with TRBD1 identical over 8 bases. This CDR3 has 12 amino acids. Trimming removed 5 bases from V and 14 bases from J; junction bases left unmatched: 10. Germline V gene sequence: CDR1 SEHNR, CDR2 FQNEAQ (reference sequence). CDR3 DNA: TGTGCCAGCAGCCCACCGGGGGACAGGTCTACCTTC. Protein product: CASSPPGDRSTF. Variable domain in full (rest from reference TRBV7-9 and TRBJ1-2): DTGVSQNPRHKITKRGQNVTFRCDPISEHNRLYWYRQTLGQGPEFLTYFQNEAQLEKSRLLSDRFSAERPKGSFSTLEIQRTEQGDSAMYLCASSPPGDRSTFGSGTRLTVV.

This clonotype has just a few counts. This chain connects TRBV20-1 to TRBJ1-2; weak D call: TRBD1 (5 bases). CDR3 length: 14 residues. Germline V gives CDR1 DFQATT, CDR2 SNEGSKA (reference sequence). The V end lost 0 bases, the J end lost 4 bases, and 12 bases lay between the germline ends. CDR3 sequence (DNA): TGCAGTGCTAGAGATCGAGGGGCTATCTATGGCTACACCTTC. Protein product: CSARDRGAIYGYTF.

This clonotype was observed a handful of times. The V and J genes are TRBV5-6 and TRBJ1-2; D perhaps matches TRBD1 (5 bases). Germline loops: CDR1 SGHDT, CDR2 YYEEEE. The CDR3 has 14 amino acids. V was pared by 4 bases and J by 3 bases, with 13 bases between. The CDR3 loop reads CASSGAGGDYGYTF. CDR3 bases: TGTGCCAGCAGCGGCGCGGGGGGGGACTATGGCTACACCTTC.

The chain is built from TRBV10-1 and TRBJ2-7; D may be TRBD1 or TRBD2 (6 bases each). The CDR3 loop spans 15 amino acids. The germline CDR1 and CDR2 sequences are WNHNN and SYGVQD (reference sequence). Trimming removed 0 bases from V and 1 base from J, with 10 bases in between. The CDR3 loop is CASSESGGLSYEQYF. The CDR3 coding sequence is TGCGCCAGCAGTGAGTCCGGGGGCCTGTCCTACGAGCAGTACTTC.

This rearrangement joins TRBV4-1 to TRBJ2-1; no clear D. The length of the CDR3 is 16 residues. Trimming removed 1 base from V and 6 bases from J, with 16 bases in between. CDR1 is MGHRA, CDR2 YSYEKL, per germline. The CDR3 sequence is CASSQVEWARSNEQFF. The CDR3 DNA follows: TGCGCCAGCAGCCAAGTTGAGTGGGCCCGCTCCAATGAGCAGTTCTTC.

V is TRBV9 and J is TRBJ2-2; the D is unclear. Between the trimmed V and J ends, which lost 4 bases and 6 bases, there was a span of 13 bases. Germline V gene data show CDR1 as SGDLS and CDR2 as YYNGEE. The CDR3 has 14 residues. The CDR3 sequence: CASSTDPVPGELFF. The CDR3 DNA is TGTGCCAGCAGCACCGACCCGGTTCCCGGGGAGCTGTTTTTT. Filled out from reference TRBV9 and TRBJ2-2, the complete variable domain reads DSGVTQTPKHLITATGQRVTLRCSPRSGDLSVYWYQQSLDQGLQFLIQYYNGEERAKGNILERFSAQQFPDLHSELNLSSLELGDSALYFCASSTDPVPGELFFGEGSRLTVL.